This T cell receptor beta chain was sequenced for a study of neoadjuvant nivolumab and ipilimumab in lung cancer. V lost 5 bases and J lost 0, with 9 bases in between. This CDR3 is built from 14 residues. Germline V gives CDR1 SGHTA, CDR2 FQGNSA. Assay used: immunoSEQ multiplex PCR; TCRdb lists only in-frame clones, some missing. The sample includes approximately 15,000 clones, about two thirds of them seen just once. The receptor was derived from an adult with non-small cell lung cancer. This specimen consisted of peripheral blood, obtained after neoadjuvant nivolumab, alone or with ipilimumab, at or shortly before surgery. V is TRBV7-2 and J is TRBJ2-3; D call uncertain. CDR3 in amino acids: CASSPLTSTDTQYF. The CDR3 coding sequence is TGTGCCAGCAGCCCCTTGACTAGCACAGATACGCAGTATTTT. Filled out from reference TRBV7-2 and TRBJ2-3, the complete variable domain reads GAGVSQSPSNKVTEKGKDVELRCDPISGHTALYWYRQSLGQGLEFLIYFQGNSAPDKSGLPSDRFSAERTGGSVSTLTIQRTQQEDSAVYLCASSPLTSTDTQYFGPGTRLTVL.